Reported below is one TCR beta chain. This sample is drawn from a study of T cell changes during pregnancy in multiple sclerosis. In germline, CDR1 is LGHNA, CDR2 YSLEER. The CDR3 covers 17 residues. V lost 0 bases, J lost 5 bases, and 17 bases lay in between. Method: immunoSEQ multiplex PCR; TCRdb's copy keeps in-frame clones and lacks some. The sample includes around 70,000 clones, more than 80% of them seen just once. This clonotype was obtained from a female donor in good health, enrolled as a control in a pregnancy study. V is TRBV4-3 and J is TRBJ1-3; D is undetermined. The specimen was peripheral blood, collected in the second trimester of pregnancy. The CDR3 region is CASSQEITRVQRNTIYF. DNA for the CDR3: TGCGCCAGCAGCCAAGAAATCACCCGAGTACAGAGAAACACCATATATTTT.